These 15 T cell receptor beta chains originate from one sample sequenced in a study of T-cell reconstitution after alpha-beta-depleted transplantation in children. Study-wide results and limits: About two months after transplant, alpha-beta T cells reportedly came from several hundred expanded graft clones.

Preparing the TCRbeta library involved the use of unique molecular identifiers. One entry per CDR3 protein, called by TCRdb with MiXCR from the PCR reads. This sample has about 32,000 distinct CDR3 sequences; around 7% occur once, and the top ten carry more than 25%. Their specific antigens are unknown. Sequenced here: peripheral blood, sampled 60 days after TCRalphabeta/CD19-depleted stem cell transplant. The receptors were gathered from a child less than two years old who had a stem cell transplant for acute myeloid leukemia, so the T cells may come from the graft donor.

The chain couples TRBV6-1 to TRBJ1-5; 8 bases are a match to TRBD1. Germline loops: CDR1 MNHNS, CDR2 SASEGT. This CDR3 spans 15 amino acids. V lost 6 bases and J lost 4; bases outside the gene matches: 8. The chain's CDR3 is CASRPRDRTNQPQHF. The CDR3 DNA reads TGTGCCAGCAGACCCCGGGACAGGACGAATCAGCCCCAGCATTTT.

The rearrangement links TRBV7-6 to TRBJ2-1, with a tentative D call TRBD2 (6 bases). Germline loops: CDR1 SGHVS, CDR2 FNYEAQ. CDR3 length equals 13 residues. The ends were cut back, 3 bases at V and 8 bases at J, with 11 bases in the middle. The CDR3 bases are TGTGCCAGCAGCTTGAAACTAGCCGATGAGCAGTTCTTC. It translates to CASSLKLADEQFF. The variable domain in full, with the rest retrieved from reference TRBV7-6 and TRBJ2-1, is GAGVSQSPRYKVTKRGQDVALRCDPISGHVSLYWYRQALGQGPEFLTYFNYEAQQDKSGLPNDRFSAERPEGSISTLTIQRTEQRDSAMYRCASSLKLADEQFFGPGTRLTVL.

The table lists this clonotype with a few counts. This CDR3 reads CASAQEQVDQPQHF. The CDR3 DNA sequence: TGTGCCAGCGCCCAGGAACAGGTTGATCAGCCCCAGCATTTT. This chain joins TRBV6-5 and TRBJ1-5; D is possibly TRBD1 (5 bases). This CDR3 has 14 residues. The germline gives CDR1 MNHEY, CDR2 SVGAGI. The V gene lost 8 bases and the J gene lost 5 bases, with 16 bases spanning the gap.

This clonotype was detected many times. The genes are TRBV7-9 and TRBJ1-1, with D perhaps matching TRBD1 (6 bases). CDR3 length: 14 amino acids. Germline CDR1 SEHNR, CDR2 FQNEAQ (reference sequence). Trimming cost V 7 bases and J 7 bases, with 19 bases left between them. The CDR3 bases are TGTGCCAGCACCACCCCCGGGACACCCCGTGAAGCTTTCTTT. This encodes CASTTPGTPREAFF.

This clonotype was recorded many times. This chain uses TRBV12-3 or TRBV12-4 with TRBJ2-5; TRBD2 is a possible D gene (6 bases). V gave up 6 bases and J gave up 2 bases, with 13 bases separating them. This CDR3 has 14 residues. As DNA, the CDR3 is TGTGCCAGCAGCTGGACTGGGGGGCAAGAGACCCAGTACTTC. It specifies CASSWTGGQETQYF.

Ten or more counts support this clonotype. The rearrangement joins TRBV12-3 or TRBV12-4 to TRBJ2-5; TRBD1 agrees at 11 bases. With 2 bases clipped from V and 5 bases from J, the junction kept 10 bases outside the gene matches. The CDR3 covers 17 residues. DNA of the CDR3: TGTGCCAGCAGTTTAATTGGACAGGGGGCGTTAATTGAGACCCAGTACTTC. Its translation is CASSLIGQGALIETQYF.

This chain links TRBV4-3 with TRBJ1-2; no firm D call. The CDR3 has 15 residues. Trimming left V 3 bases short and J 10 bases short, with 21 bases between. CDR1 is LGHNA and CDR2 is YSLEER in the germline V gene. The CDR3 here is CASSQYPLDGTYYTF. The CDR3 nucleotides are TGCGCCAGCAGCCAGTACCCACTGGACGGCACCTACTACACCTTC.

This clonotype was detected many times. The rearrangement links TRBV28 to TRBJ2-5, with TRBD1 identical over 9 bases. Germline loops: CDR1 MDHEN, CDR2 SYDVKM. Unmatched junction bases numbered 9, after V lost 5 bases and J lost 5 bases. The CDR3 has 15 residues. The CDR3 protein is CASSHPQGAGETQYF. DNA for the CDR3: TGTGCCAGCAGTCACCCACAGGGGGCAGGGGAGACCCAGTACTTC.

This clonotype was observed at least ten times. The chain's CDR3 is CASSYSSRRNTGELFF. CDR3 coding DNA: TGTGCCAGCAGTTACTCGTCCAGGAGGAACACCGGGGAGCTGTTTTTT. The V call is TRBV6-5, the J call TRBJ2-2; no clear D. CDR1 is MNHEY, CDR2 SVGAGI, per germline. The CDR3 sequence is 16 residues long. Trimming took 0 bases from V and 1 from J, leaving 9 bases between them.

This clonotype was found a few times. V is TRBV28 and J is TRBJ2-1; D not certain. Trimming stripped 3 bases from V and 8 bases from J, with 2 bases between. This CDR3 spans 10 amino acids. The germline CDR1 and CDR2 sequences are MDHEN and SYDVKM. The CDR3 spells CASSFHEQFF. The CDR3 bases are TGTGCCAGCAGTTTTCATGAGCAGTTCTTC.

This clonotype was counted many times. The CDR3 DNA reads TGTGCCTGGAGTGTAATGTCCCGGGACAGAAATCAGCCCCAGCATTTT. It is translated as CAWSVMSRDRNQPQHF. The chain joins TRBV30 to TRBJ1-5; 7 bases agree with TRBD1. Germline V gene lookup returns CDR1 GTSNPN and CDR2 SVGIG (reference sequence). The CDR3 consists of 16 residues. V dropped 0 bases and J dropped 4; count of bases not matched to a gene: 9. The full variable domain, with the rest looked up from reference TRBV30 and TRBJ1-5, is SQTIHQWPATLVQPVGSPLSLECTVEGTSNPNLYWYRQAAGRGLQLLFYSVGIGQISSEVPQNLSASRPQDRQFILSSKKLLLSDSGFYLCAWSVMSRDRNQPQHFGDGTRLSIL.

This clonotype was seen repeatedly, ten times or more. This rearrangement joins TRBV27 to TRBJ2-5; 7 nucleotides match TRBD2. Germline lookup yields CDR1 MNHEY and CDR2 SMNVEV (reference sequence). The CDR3 is 13 residues long. V gave up 10 bases and J gave up 1 base; unmatched junction bases: 6. For the CDR3, the DNA is TGTGCCAACTCTAGCGGAATCCAAGAGACCCAGTACTTC. It codes for CANSSGIQETQYF.

This clonotype was seen at least ten times. This sequence joins TRBV7-3 and TRBJ2-1; D unclear. Germline V gene sequence: CDR1 SGHTA, CDR2 FQGTGA. This CDR3 has 14 amino acids. The germline V and J ends were trimmed by 1 base and 6 bases, with 10 bases remaining between them. This chain's CDR3 is CASSLIPAVNEQFF. The CDR3 nucleotides read TGTGCCAGCAGCTTAATTCCGGCGGTCAATGAGCAGTTCTTC.

This clonotype has a count of ten or more. The chain combines TRBV9 with TRBJ2-3; 11 nucleotides agree with TRBD2. The CDR3 loop spans 16 amino acids. Germline loops: CDR1 SGDLS, CDR2 YYNGEE. The V and J ends lost 4 bases and 2 bases, in that order; junction bases with no gene match: 6. The CDR3, as DNA: TGTGCCAGCAGCCCGGGACTAGCGGTTCCCACAGATACGCAGTATTTT. It translates to CASSPGLAVPTDTQYF.

This clonotype came up many times. The gene calls are TRBV12-3 or TRBV12-4 and TRBJ2-5; 7 positions agree with TRBD2. The CDR3 sequence is 13 residues long. The trim removed 4 bases at V and 5 bases at J, leaving 4 bases unmatched. The CDR3 DNA reads as TGTGCCAGCAGTTGGGAGGGGAAGGAGACCCAGTACTTC. Translated, it gives CASSWEGKETQYF.